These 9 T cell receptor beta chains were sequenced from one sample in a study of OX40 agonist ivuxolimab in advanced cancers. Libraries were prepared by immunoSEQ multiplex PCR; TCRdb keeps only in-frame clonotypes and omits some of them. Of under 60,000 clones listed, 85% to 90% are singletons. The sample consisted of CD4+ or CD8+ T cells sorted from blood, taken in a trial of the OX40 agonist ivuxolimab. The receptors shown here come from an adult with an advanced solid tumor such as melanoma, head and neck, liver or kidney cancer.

The CDR3 bases are TGTGCCAGCAGTGCCACGGACAGTCTGAATGAAAAACTGTTTTTT. Amino acids: CASSATDSLNEKLFF. The chain combines TRBV28 with TRBJ1-4, with D tentatively TRBD1 (6 bases). The CDR3 is 15 amino acids. V lost 5 bases, J lost 5 bases, and 15 bases lay in between. The germline V gene encodes CDR1 MDHEN and CDR2 SYDVKM.

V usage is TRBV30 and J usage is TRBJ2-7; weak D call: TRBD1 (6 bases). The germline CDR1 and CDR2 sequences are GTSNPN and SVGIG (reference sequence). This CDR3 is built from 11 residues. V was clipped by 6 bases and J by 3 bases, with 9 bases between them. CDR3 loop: CACGTNYEQYF. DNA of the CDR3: TGTGCCTGCGGGACAAACTACGAGCAGTACTTC. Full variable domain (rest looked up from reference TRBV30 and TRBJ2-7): SQTIHQWPATLVQPVGSPLSLECTVEGTSNPNLYWYRQAAGRGLQLLFYSVGIGQISSEVPQNLSASRPQDRQFILSSKKLLLSDSGFYLCACGTNYEQYFGPGTRLTVT.

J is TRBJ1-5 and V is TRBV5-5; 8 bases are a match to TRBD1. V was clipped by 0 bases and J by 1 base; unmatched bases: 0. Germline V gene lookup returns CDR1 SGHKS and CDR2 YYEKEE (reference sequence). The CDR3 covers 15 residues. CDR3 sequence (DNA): TGTGCCAGCAGCTTGGGACAGGGGAGCAATCAGCCCCAGCATTTT. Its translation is CASSLGQGSNQPQHF.

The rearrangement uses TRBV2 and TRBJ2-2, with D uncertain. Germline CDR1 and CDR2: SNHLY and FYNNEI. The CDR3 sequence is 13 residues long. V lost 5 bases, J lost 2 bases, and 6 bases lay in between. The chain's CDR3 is CASSRLNTGELFF. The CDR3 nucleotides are TGTGCCAGCAGTCGCCTCAACACCGGGGAGCTGTTTTTT.

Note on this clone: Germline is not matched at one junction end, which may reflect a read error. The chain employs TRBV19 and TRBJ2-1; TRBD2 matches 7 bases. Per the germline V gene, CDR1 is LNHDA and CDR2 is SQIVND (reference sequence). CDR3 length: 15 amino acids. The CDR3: CASSTRGDSRPERFF. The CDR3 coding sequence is TGTGCCAGTAGTACCCGGGGGGACTCCCGGCCCGAGCGGTTCTTC.

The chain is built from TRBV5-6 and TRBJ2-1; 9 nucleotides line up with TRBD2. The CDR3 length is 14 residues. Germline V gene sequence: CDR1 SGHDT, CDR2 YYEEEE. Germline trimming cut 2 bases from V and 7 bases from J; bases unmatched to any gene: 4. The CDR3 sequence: CASSFLAGKNEQFF. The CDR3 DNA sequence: TGTGCCAGCAGCTTCCTAGCGGGGAAAAATGAGCAGTTCTTC.

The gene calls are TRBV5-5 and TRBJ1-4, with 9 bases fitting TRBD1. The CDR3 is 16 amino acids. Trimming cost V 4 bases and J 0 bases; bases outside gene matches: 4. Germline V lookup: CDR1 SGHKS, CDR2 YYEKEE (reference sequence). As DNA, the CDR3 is TGTGCCAGCAGCCGCGGACAGGGGACAACTAATGAAAAACTGTTTTTT. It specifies CASSRGQGTTNEKLFF.

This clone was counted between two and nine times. The CDR3 protein is CSGEGYNEQFF. The CDR3 DNA is TGCAGCGGCGAAGGGTACAATGAGCAGTTCTTC. The chain uses TRBV29-1 and TRBJ2-1; D unclear. CDR1 and CDR2 (germline): SQVTM, ANQGSEA. CDR3 length: 11 residues. V lost 7 bases and J lost 4, with 8 bases in between.

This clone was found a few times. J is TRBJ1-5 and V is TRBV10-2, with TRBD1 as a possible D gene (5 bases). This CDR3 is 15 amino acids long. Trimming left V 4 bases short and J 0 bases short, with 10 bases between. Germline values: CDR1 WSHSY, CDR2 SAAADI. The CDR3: CASSVDRFSNQPQHF. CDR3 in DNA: TGCGCCAGCAGTGTAGACAGATTTAGCAATCAGCCCCAGCATTTT.